This T cell receptor beta chain was sequenced for a study of T-cell memory formation after mild COVID-19. Sample barcodes and UMIs were carried by the TCR alpha and TCR beta cDNA libraries that 5'RACE generated with constant-segment primers. One entry per CDR3 protein, called by TCRdb with MiXCR from the 5' RACE reads. The sample yields about half a million distinct CDR3 sequences, approximately 18% seen once. This clonotype was seen a handful of times. Its antigen is still unknown. V shed 4 bases and J shed 4 bases, with 7 bases lying between them. Germline CDR1 is SQVTM and CDR2 is ANQGSEA. This CDR3 spans 11 amino acids. Findings and limits, study-wide: The SARS-CoV-2 specificity of second-wave clones reaching peak at day 37 remained unverified. Clones that contracted clustered mainly in CM and EM if CD4+ and in EMRA if CD8+.

The TCR was taken from an adult woman who had mild COVID-19 (a few samples of this study predate the infection). Cell type and time point are not known. The rearrangement joins TRBV29-1 to TRBJ1-2; D ambiguous. Sequenced sample: PBMCs or a T cell subset sorted from them (not recorded which). CDR3 amino acids: CSVGEGYGYTF. The CDR3, as DNA: TGCAGCGTTGGAGAAGGCTATGGCTACACCTTC.